This is a list of T cell receptor beta chains from one sample in a study of blood T cell repertoires in COVID-19. The protocol was immunoSEQ multiplex PCR, while the TCRdb copy is restricted to in-frame clones and leaves out a portion. The sample yields over 100,000 clones, roughly 84% seen once. Specimen: PBMCs or T cells enriched from blood (not recorded which). These receptor sequences come from a young woman who had recovered from COVID-19. The CDR3 runs from the conserved cysteine through the conserved F or W. Clone size, where shown, is once, few, many, or a class for clones that have expanded.

clone size	V gene	CDR3 protein
few	TRBV30	CAWSGDSPNYGYTF
NA	TRBV19	CASSWGTTVGSEAFF
once	TRBV4-1	CASSQGVLVEKLFF
NA	TRBV5-5	CASSPRQGRVNTEAFF
NA	TRBV2	CASSVGLAGGEETQYF
NA	TRBV6-5	CASSLAGLNTEAFF
NA	TRBV4-3	CASSQEIPGGMPGANVLTF
NA	TRBV30	CAWSVDVAGGVDTQYF
once	TRBV24-1	CATSVREVQVPNTEAFF
NA	TRBV27	CASSFAGTNTGELFF
NA	TRBV28	CASSPPGTVRVELFF
NA	TRBV6-2/TRBV6-3	CASSYPPGQGYGYTF
NA	TRBV15	CATSRDLGRGRADTQYF
many	TRBV5-1	CASRLGGMGGLTNTEAFF
NA	TRBV5-4	CASSFRAGGPGDEQFF
NA	TRBV28	CASTPPGLRPYEQFF
once	TRBV19	CASILGAVNTGELFF
NA	TRBV9	CASSGREAPVPTPYEQYF
few	TRBV7-2	CASSLGRGSLYSNQPQHF
NA	TRBV10-3	CAIRGAGSSYEQYF
NA	TRBV6-9	CASSSRTSGYNEQFF
NA	TRBV5-5	CASSLEAPGQPQHF
NA	TRBV6-4	CASSERAGAYEQYF
NA	TRBV4-2	CASSQDLAGGYNEQFF
NA	TRBV28	CASRDAGTLSYEQYF
once	TRBV4-1	CASSLLGLTNQPQHF
once	TRBV18	CASSLGLYPNEQFF
NA	TRBV5-1	CASSVPSVPAYNEQFF
NA	TRBV6-5	CASSLRDQPQHF
NA	TRBV19	CASSINRVSEKLFF
NA	TRBV5-1	CASSGGTQGGYTF
NA	TRBV5-1	CASSLLMGVRGTEAFF
NA	TRBV28	CASSLLRTDTEAFF
NA	TRBV27	CASSLIGGSNQPQHF
NA	TRBV15	CATSRGGTGQGIETQYF
NA	TRBV6-2/TRBV6-3	CASSVAGEGADTQYF
NA	TRBV27	CASKRTGGYEQYF
NA	TRBV11-2	CASSLNYDMLEAFF
NA	TRBV27	CASSFLAAGLDHEQYF
NA	TRBV13	CASSLGLSRREKLFF
once	TRBV30	CAWSVGAGYGYTF
NA	TRBV6-4	CASSTDGRGYGYTF
NA	TRBV12-2	CASRLDGTGDNEQFF